This T cell receptor beta chain came from a study of blood T cells in healthy people across ages. Overall study results and limits: Leaving the PBMCs unsorted stopped any conclusive comparison of naive versus antigen-experienced cells.

Of note for this clonotype: Antigen specificity is unknown.

PCR was performed a second time for about 7 to 11 cycles using a sample-barcoded 5' primer and a J-beta primer mix. The study obtained at least 2.5 million CDR3-containing paired-end reads from every sample. MiXCR, run by TCRdb on the 5' RACE reads, gives a single entry per CDR3 protein. The sample has about 1.5 million distinct CDR3 sequences, less than 45% seen once. Drawing of peripheral blood yielded roughly 9.3 milliliters from each donor. The sequence was obtained from a woman younger than 30 in good health. The specimen was blood.

This CDR3 is CASSQDELGVGYNEQFF. The CDR3 nucleotides are TGCGCCAGCAGCCAAGATGAATTGGGAGTAGGTTACAATGAGCAGTTCTTC. The rearrangement joins TRBV4-1 to TRBJ2-1, with D maybe TRBD2 (5 bases). The ends were cut back, 0 bases at V and 4 bases at J, with 16 bases in the middle. The length of the CDR3 is 17 residues. From germline, CDR1 is MGHRA and CDR2 YSYEKL.